This T cell receptor beta chain was recovered during a study of blood T cell repertoires in COVID-19. Here immunoSEQ multiplex PCR was the method, and the copy in TCRdb shows in-frame clones only, minus some. The table has 95,000 to 100,000 clones, over 80% seen once. V dropped 5 bases and J dropped 6; count of bases not matched to a gene: 9. This CDR3 spans 14 amino acids. From germline, CDR1 is LNHDA and CDR2 SQIVND (reference sequence). This sequence was found in a man aged 50-60 years with acute or convalescent COVID-19. V usage is TRBV19 and J usage is TRBJ1-1; 7 positions agree with TRBD1. Sequenced: peripheral blood. The CDR3 protein is CASSLRQGLAEAFF. The CDR3 nucleotides are TGTGCCAGTAGTTTAAGACAGGGATTAGCTGAAGCTTTCTTT.